The source of this T cell receptor beta chain is a study of radiotherapy plus CTLA-4 blockade in lung cancer. Overall study context: Among enrolled patients, less than 20% responded and roughly 28% achieved disease control.

Trimming left V 1 base short and J 8 bases short, with 15 bases between. The CDR3 is 15 amino acids. Germline V gene sequence: CDR1 MDHEN, CDR2 SYDVKM. Study-wide points: The best predictor of response was reported to be early blood T cell clone dynamics, with interferon-beta.

This clone occurred once. What it binds is unknown. Measured with immunoSEQ multiplex PCR; TCRdb has only the in-frame clones, and not every one. This table holds tens of thousands of clones, around 84% found once. Sequencing was performed on peripheral blood, taken from a patient treated with radiotherapy plus ipilimumab. The source of this sequence is a human donor with non-small cell lung cancer whose response to radiotherapy plus ipilimumab could not be evaluated. The rearrangement links TRBV28 to TRBJ1-3; D gene uncertain. The CDR3 DNA is TGTGCCAGCAGTTTATTTCCGGGTCCGCCTGACACCATATATTTT. Protein sequence: CASSLFPGPPDTIYF.